This entry describes one TCR beta chain. These data originate in a study of blood T cell repertoires in COVID-19. The wider study: PBMCs, B-cell-depleted T cells, or T cells provided the cDNA or gDNA that made up the material.

This CDR3 has 17 amino acids. Germline CDR1 is SGHRS and CDR2 is YFSETQ. Trimming stripped 2 bases from V and 2 bases from J, with 20 bases between. In the original processing: The authors estimated nucleated cell counts from reference gene primer amplification. Assay used: immunoSEQ multiplex PCR; TCRdb lists only in-frame clones, some missing. The D gene and trimming were derived from the DNA, and the V and J assignments and clone size from that table. Of 110,000 or so clones listed, roughly 85% are singletons. The V call is TRBV5-1, the J call TRBJ2-7; no reliable D call. The sequenced material came from peripheral blood. The clonotype originates from a human donor in a cohort sampled during active COVID-19. DNA for the CDR3: TGCGCCAGCAGCTTACCAGACACCTCGCCGAGCCCCTACGAGCAGTACTTC. Translation: CASSLPDTSPSPYEQYF. Combining the CDR3 with reference TRBV5-1 and TRBJ2-7 gives the whole variable domain KAGVTQTPRYLIKTRGQQVTLSCSPISGHRSVSWYQQTPGQGLQFLFEYFSETQRNKGNFPGRFSGRQFSNSRSEMNVSTLELGDSALYLCASSLPDTSPSPYEQYFGPGTRLTVT.